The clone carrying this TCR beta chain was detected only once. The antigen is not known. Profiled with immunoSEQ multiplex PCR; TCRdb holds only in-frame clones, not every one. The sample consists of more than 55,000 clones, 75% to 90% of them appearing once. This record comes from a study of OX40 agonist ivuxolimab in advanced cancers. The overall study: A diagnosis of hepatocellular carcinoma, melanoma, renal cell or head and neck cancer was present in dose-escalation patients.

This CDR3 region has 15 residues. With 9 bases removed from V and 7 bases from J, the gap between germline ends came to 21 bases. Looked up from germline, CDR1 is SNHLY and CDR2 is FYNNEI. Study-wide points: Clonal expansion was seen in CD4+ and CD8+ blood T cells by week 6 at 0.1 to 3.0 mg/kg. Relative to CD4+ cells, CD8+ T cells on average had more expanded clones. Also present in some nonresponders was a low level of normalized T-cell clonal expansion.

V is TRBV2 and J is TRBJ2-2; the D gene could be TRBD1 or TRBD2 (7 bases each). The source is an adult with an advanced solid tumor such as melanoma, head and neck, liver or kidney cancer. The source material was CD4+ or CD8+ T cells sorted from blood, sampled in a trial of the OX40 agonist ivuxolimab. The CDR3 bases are TGTGCCAGTGATGTTGGCCAGGGGGGGGTCGGGGAGCTGTTTTTT. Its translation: CASDVGQGGVGELFF.